Listed below are T cell receptor beta chains from one sample, sequenced in a study of T-cell reconstitution after alpha-beta-depleted transplantation in children. One entry per CDR3 protein results from TCRdb running MiXCR on the PCR reads. Altogether over 15,000 distinct CDR3 sequences are present, 13% being singletons, with the ten largest covering 35%. Sequencing used PBMCs, mostly from graft donor cells, obtained 60 days after TCRalphabeta/CD19-depleted stem cell transplant. Receptors originate from a female patient aged 2 to 10 who had a stem cell transplant for congenital amegakaryocytic thrombocytopenia, so the T cells may come from the graft donor. CDR3s include the opening cysteine and the closing phenylalanine or tryptophan. Each record gives: V gene, J gene, CDR3 protein.

TRBV18	TRBJ1-6	CASSPPLHF
TRBV12-3/TRBV12-4	TRBJ2-3	CASSFVAGGPVTQYF
TRBV20-1	TRBJ2-4	CSASPSDIQYF
TRBV10-3	TRBJ2-3	CAITASSEGDTQYF
TRBV7-2	TRBJ1-4	CASSLSVPAGGNPATNEKLFF
TRBV11-1	TRBJ2-3	CASSSPELLTYGTDTQYF
TRBV28	TRBJ2-7	CASSLGDRDYEQYF
TRBV29-1	TRBJ1-2	CSVEGGDRSYGYTF
TRBV29-1	TRBJ2-3	CSVEDGGWPDTQYF
TRBV20-1	TRBJ2-7	CSARGHSYEQYF